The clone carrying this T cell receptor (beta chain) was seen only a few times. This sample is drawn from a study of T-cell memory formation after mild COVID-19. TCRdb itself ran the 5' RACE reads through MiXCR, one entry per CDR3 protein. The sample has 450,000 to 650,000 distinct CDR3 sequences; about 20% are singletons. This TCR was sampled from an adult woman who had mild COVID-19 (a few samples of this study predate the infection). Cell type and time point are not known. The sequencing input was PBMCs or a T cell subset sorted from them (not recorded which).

The CDR3 loop is CASSLGGRVSNQPQHF. Here the CDR3 DNA reads TGTGCCAGCAGCTTGGGCGGGAGGGTTAGCAATCAGCCCCAGCATTTT. V is TRBV5-4 and J is TRBJ1-5; D gene ambiguous. The CDR3 loop spans 16 amino acids. V was clipped by 0 bases and J by 0 bases, with 10 bases between them. CDR1 SGHNT and CDR2 YYREEE come from the germline V gene (reference sequence). The whole variable domain, remainder taken from reference TRBV5-4 and TRBJ1-5, is ETGVTQSPTHLIKTRGQQVTLRCSSQSGHNTVSWYQQALGQGPQFIFQYYREEENGRGNFPPRFSGLQFPNYSSELNVNALELDDSALYLCASSLGGRVSNQPQHFGDGTRLSIL.